Following are 22 T cell receptor beta chains from one sample sequenced in a study of OX40 agonist ivuxolimab in advanced cancers. This table comes from immunoSEQ multiplex PCR, and its TCRdb copy is limited to in-frame clones, with some not included. The data show about 51,000 clones, around 84% seen once. The specimen comprised CD4+ or CD8+ T cells sorted from blood, sampled in a trial of the OX40 agonist ivuxolimab. These receptors came from an adult with an advanced solid tumor such as melanoma, head and neck, liver or kidney cancer.

The chain couples TRBV10-2 to TRBJ2-7; D may be TRBD2 (5 bases). From germline, CDR1 is WSHSY and CDR2 SAAADI. The CDR3 has 16 residues. Trimming shortened V by 6 bases and J by 4 bases, and 22 bases separated the two germline ends. The CDR3 reads CASSEPYQPRAYEQYF. The DNA for the CDR3 is TGCGCCAGCAGCGAACCTTACCAACCGAGGGCTTACGAGCAGTACTTC.

In DNA, the CDR3 is TGCGCCAGCAGCCAGGACCCGGTGCTGGGGGTTAACTATGGCTACACCTTC. Translated: CASSQDPVLGVNYGYTF. The rearrangement uses TRBV4-3 and TRBJ1-2; TRBD1 might be the D (5 bases). The CDR3 is 17 amino acids. CDR1 is LGHNA and CDR2 is YSLEER in the germline V gene. V lost 3 bases to trimming and J lost 1 base, with 18 bases between them.

The chain has TRBV4-2 and TRBJ1-3, with D perhaps TRBD1 (5 bases). Trimming took off 0 bases at V and 8 bases at J, with 11 bases between the two ends. The CDR3 spans 14 residues. CDR1 and CDR2 (germline): LGHNA, YNFKEQ. The CDR3 bases are TGTGCCAGCAGCCAAGAGGGAGGGACTGACACCATATATTTT. Translation gives CASSQEGGTDTIYF.

This chain's CDR3 is CASTRGGTYNEQFF. CDR3 nucleotides: TGTGCCAGCACCCGGGGGGGGACCTACAATGAGCAGTTCTTC. The chain employs TRBV11-2 and TRBJ2-1, with TRBD2 matching 8 bases. Trimming cost V 7 bases and J 2 bases; bases outside gene matches: 4. This CDR3 has 14 amino acids. CDR1 is SGHAT and CDR2 is FQNNGV in the germline V gene.

V gene TRBV5-6 combines with J gene TRBJ2-3; D unresolved. This CDR3 is 11 amino acids long. Germline loops: CDR1 SGHDT, CDR2 YYEEEE. V gave up 3 bases and J gave up 2 bases, with 1 base separating them. The CDR3, as DNA: TGTGCCAGCAGCTCCACAGATACGCAGTATTTT. This translates into CASSSTDTQYF. The full variable domain, rest sourced from reference TRBV5-6 and TRBJ2-3, is DAGVTQSPTHLIKTRGQQVTLRCSPKSGHDTVSWYQQALGQGPQFIFQYYEEEERQRGNFPDRFSGHQFPNYSSELNVNALLLGDSALYLCASSSTDTQYFGPGTRLTVL.

V and J are TRBV6-4 and TRBJ2-2; TRBD2 is a possible D gene (6 bases). With 7 bases removed from V and 3 bases from J, the gap between germline ends came to 9 bases. CDR1 and CDR2 from the germline V gene are MRHNA and SNTAGT. CDR3 length: 13 amino acids. In nucleotides, the CDR3 is TGTGCCAGCACTCGGGAGTACACCGGGGAGCTGTTTTTT. Residues: CASTREYTGELFF.

V and J are TRBV5-1 and TRBJ2-3; D is perhaps TRBD2 (5 bases). Trimming removed 7 bases at V and 2 bases at J, with 20 bases between. Germline CDR1 and CDR2: SGHRS and YFSETQ. The CDR3 loop spans 16 amino acids. The DNA for the CDR3 is TGCGCCAGCCACTCATCCGAGCGGATAAACACAGATACGCAGTATTTT. Translated, it gives CASHSSERINTDTQYF. Variable domain in full (rest from reference TRBV5-1 and TRBJ2-3): KAGVTQTPRYLIKTRGQQVTLSCSPISGHRSVSWYQQTPGQGLQFLFEYFSETQRNKGNFPGRFSGRQFSNSRSEMNVSTLELGDSALYLCASHSSERINTDTQYFGPGTRLTVL.

The chain uses TRBV27 and TRBJ2-1, with D unresolved. Trimming cost V 3 bases and J 9 bases, with 6 bases left between them. In germline, CDR1 is MNHEY, CDR2 SMNVEV (reference sequence). The CDR3 consists of 11 residues. As DNA, the CDR3 is TGTGCCAGCAGTTTTTTTGGTGAGCAGTTCTTC. Amino acid sequence: CASSFFGEQFF.

The gene calls are TRBV27 and TRBJ2-6; 12 positions agree with TRBD1. CDR3 length: 18 amino acids. The germline V gene encodes CDR1 MNHEY and CDR2 SMNVEV (reference sequence). After removal of 5 bases from V and 3 bases from J, the junction contained 8 bases not matched to a gene. DNA for the CDR3: TGTGCCAGCAGTACCCCCGGGACAGGGGGCCTTGGGGCCAACGTCCTGACTTTC. Amino acid sequence: CASSTPGTGGLGANVLTF.

The chain combines TRBV27 with TRBJ2-7, with 7 bases matching TRBD1. The germline V gene has CDR1 MNHEY and CDR2 SMNVEV (reference sequence). Trimming took 6 bases from V and 2 from J; bases not matched to a gene: 7. The CDR3 consists of 14 residues. In nucleotides, the CDR3 is TGTGCCAGCAGACGACAGGGTAGGGCCTACGAGCAGTACTTC. Protein: CASRRQGRAYEQYF.

The rearrangement links TRBV6-5 to TRBJ2-1; tentatively, D is TRBD2 (5 bases). The CDR3 covers 12 residues. Germline lookup yields CDR1 MNHEY and CDR2 SVGAGI. V gave up 6 bases and J gave up 6 bases, with 9 bases separating them. CDR3 sequence: CASRPSFNEQFF. In DNA, the CDR3 is TGTGCCAGCAGGCCTAGCTTCAATGAGCAGTTCTTC.

The chain uses TRBV19 and TRBJ2-1; 8 bases are shared with TRBD2. The CDR3 is made up of 15 amino acids. V trimming: 3 bases; J trimming: 4 bases; junction bases outside the gene matches: 5. Germline CDR1 reads LNHDA; CDR2 reads SQIVND (reference sequence). CDR3 region: CASSIAGGDYNEQFF. CDR3 bases: TGTGCCAGTAGTATTGCCGGGGGGGATTACAATGAGCAGTTCTTC.

CDR3 sequence: CASSLTSSSGDTQYF. CDR3 in DNA: TGCGCCAGCAGCTTAACGTCTAGCTCCGGGGATACGCAGTATTTT. The chain couples TRBV5-1 to TRBJ2-3; D might be TRBD2 (5 bases). The CDR3 is made up of 15 amino acids. V was clipped by 2 bases and J by 6 bases, with 16 bases between them. CDR1 SGHRS and CDR2 YFSETQ come from the germline V gene.

The rearrangement uses TRBV19 and TRBJ1-3; possibly TRBD1 for D (5 bases). Trimming shortened V by 1 base and J by 15 bases, and 13 bases separated the two germline ends. Germline values: CDR1 LNHDA, CDR2 SQIVND (reference sequence). This CDR3 contains 12 residues. The CDR3 DNA follows: TGTGCCAGTAGTATAGCAGGGACGGCCTCATATTTT. Amino acid sequence: CASSIAGTASYF. The whole variable domain, remainder taken from reference TRBV19 and TRBJ1-3, is DGGITQSPKYLFRKEGQNVTLSCEQNLNHDAMYWYRQDPGQGLRLIYYSQIVNDFQKGDIAEGYSVSREKKESFPLTVTSAQKNPTAFYLCASSIAGTASYFGEGSWLTVV.

The gene calls are TRBV4-2 and TRBJ1-6; no clear D gene. The germline V gene encodes CDR1 LGHNA and CDR2 YNFKEQ. V lost 4 bases to trimming and J lost 8 bases, with 15 bases between them. The CDR3 length is 15 residues. In DNA form, the CDR3 reads TGTGCCAGCAGCCCGATCGGCGAGTGGGATTCACCCCTCCACTTT. This sequence encodes CASSPIGEWDSPLHF.

The chain recombines TRBV29-1 with TRBJ1-5, with a weak D call TRBD1 (5 bases). V dropped 4 bases and J dropped 6 bases, with 19 bases sitting between them. Germline V gene data show CDR1 as SQVTM and CDR2 as ANQGSEA. This CDR3 has 15 residues. In nucleotides, the CDR3 is TGCAGCGTTGGGGGGGATGGGGCGAGTAGTCAGCCCCAGCATTTT. Translating it yields CSVGGDGASSQPQHF.

The V and J genes are TRBV5-4 and TRBJ2-7; D tentatively fits TRBD1 or TRBD2 (5 bases each). Germline CDR1 reads SGHNT; CDR2 reads YYREEE (reference sequence). Trimming pared 4 bases from V and 3 bases from J, leaving 17 bases between. The CDR3 length is 15 residues. The DNA for the CDR3 is TGTGCCAGCAGCCCGGGACCGATGATGGGCTACGAGCAGTACTTC. It codes for CASSPGPMMGYEQYF.

The chain uses TRBV9 and TRBJ2-7; D unresolved. V was clipped by 0 bases and J by 2 bases, with 12 bases between them. Germline V CDR1 and CDR2: SGDLS, YYNGEE. This CDR3 region has 15 residues. CDR3: CASSVGGVRAYEQYF. The CDR3 nucleotides read TGTGCCAGCAGCGTAGGTGGGGTTCGCGCCTACGAGCAGTACTTC.

The V and J genes are TRBV4-3 and TRBJ1-4; 8 bases fit TRBD1. CDR3 size: 17 residues. With V trimmed by 4 bases and J by 7 bases, 14 bases remained unmatched. Germline values: CDR1 LGHNA, CDR2 YSLEER. The CDR3 loop reads CASSLRAGGTGGEKLFF. The CDR3 DNA is TGCGCCAGCAGCCTGAGGGCGGGAGGGACAGGTGGTGAAAAACTGTTTTTT.

This clone is a singleton in its sample. This chain uses TRBV7-9 with TRBJ2-2, with 10 bases matching TRBD2. Unmatched junction bases numbered 5, after V lost 2 bases and J lost 5 bases. Germline V CDR1 and CDR2: SEHNR, FQNEAQ (reference sequence). The CDR3 is 16 residues long. The CDR3 loop reads CASSLTRAGGTGELFF. The DNA of the CDR3 is TGTGCCAGCAGCTTAACTCGAGCGGGAGGGACCGGGGAGCTGTTTTTT.

In regard to this clone: One end of the junction is discordant with germline, which a read error may explain. CDR3 DNA sequence: TGTGCCAGCAGTTACGAGGGGCTCGAGCAGTACTTC. Protein product: CASSYEGLEQYF. The V gene is TRBV10-3, the J gene TRBJ2-7; D could derive from TRBD1 or TRBD2 (5 bases each). Germline V gives CDR1 ENHRY, CDR2 SYGVKD. This CDR3 region has 12 residues.

The V and J genes are TRBV4-1 and TRBJ1-4; D might be TRBD1 (6 bases). Trimming left V 8 bases short and J 0 bases short, with 7 bases between. Germline loops: CDR1 MGHRA, CDR2 YSYEKL. The CDR3 has 13 residues. This CDR3 is CASRTATNEKLFF. In DNA form, the CDR3 reads TGCGCCAGCCGGACAGCAACTAATGAAAAACTGTTTTTT.